These 32 T cell receptor beta chains came from one sample sequenced in a study of T cell repertoires in cytomegalovirus infection (dated by TCRdb to between 2017 and 2020). Sequencing used an Illumina HiSeq 1500. TCRdb redid the processing of the public reads, applying fastp at Q25 and MiXCR, and retained in-frame beta chains. Identical CDR3 protein sequences are pooled into one entry, listed with their most common genes and DNA. This sample gives 650,000 to 900,000 distinct CDR3 sequences in total; around a third of them show up just once. The ten largest clonotypes hold roughly 12% of the sample. The meaning of the sample's treatment or condition label: in vitro stimulation with specific CMV peptide epitopes to enrich CMV-specific T cells. Their antigens remain unidentified. Sequencing was performed on cultured CD8+ T cells from PBMCs, taken from culture after CMV antigen stimulation. The receptors originated from a human donor in good health (CMV status not recorded). Some clones in this sample may be carry-over from other donors' samples.

The chain has TRBV4-3 and TRBJ1-2, with unresolved D. The CDR3 loop spans 14 amino acids. Trimming left V 2 bases short and J 4 bases short, with 11 bases between. Germline values: CDR1 LGHNA, CDR2 YSLEER. The CDR3 protein is CASSQTRAGYGYTF. In nucleotides, the CDR3 is TGCGCCAGCAGCCAAACACGGGCCGGCTATGGCTACACCTTC.

This clonotype was seen at least ten times. The chain joins TRBV7-6 to TRBJ1-1; weak D call: TRBD1 (5 bases). Germline lookup yields CDR1 SGHVS and CDR2 FNYEAQ. Trimming removed 6 bases at V and 5 bases at J, with 10 bases between. This CDR3 comprises 12 residues. CDR3 sequence (DNA): TGTGCCAGCAGTGATGGGGGGACTGAAGCTTTCTTT. It specifies CASSDGGTEAFF. Together with reference TRBV7-6 and TRBJ1-1, the CDR3 gives the full variable domain: GAGVSQSPRYKVTKRGQDVALRCDPISGHVSLYWYRQALGQGPEFLTYFNYEAQQDKSGLPNDRFSAERPEGSISTLTIQRTEQRDSAMYRCASSDGGTEAFFGQGTRLTVV.

This clonotype was picked up a small number of times. The rearrangement joins TRBV4-1 to TRBJ1-1, with a possible D match to TRBD1 (6 bases). Looked up from germline, CDR1 is MGHRA and CDR2 is YSYEKL. Trimming stripped 3 bases from V and 9 bases from J, with 14 bases between. This CDR3 has 13 residues. The CDR3 DNA is TGCGCCAGCAGCCACGGCGGACAGTCCCAAGCTTTCTTT. The encoded protein is CASSHGGQSQAFF.

This clonotype was seen a few times. CDR3 coding DNA: TGTGCCAGCAGTTTAACGAGGGGGCGGGAGCAGTACTTC. Translating gives CASSLTRGREQYF. This chain links TRBV27 with TRBJ2-7; 7 nucleotides match TRBD1. With V trimmed by 2 bases and J by 7 bases, 5 bases remained unmatched. Germline V CDR1 and CDR2: MNHEY, SMNVEV (reference sequence). The CDR3 runs to 13 residues.

This clonotype was seen at least ten times. The chain combines TRBV7-2 with TRBJ2-3; no firm D call. The CDR3 has 13 residues. V was pared by 1 base and J by 4 bases, with 6 bases between. Germline assignment: CDR1 SGHTA and CDR2 FQGNSA. The CDR3 sequence is CASSLESPDTQYF. The CDR3 nucleotides are TGTGCCAGCAGCTTAGAGAGCCCAGATACGCAGTATTTT.

This clonotype came up a few times. V and J are TRBV6-6 and TRBJ2-7; D ambiguous. Germline V CDR1 and CDR2: MNHNY, SVGAGI (reference sequence). With 5 bases removed from V and 6 bases from J, the gap between germline ends came to 11 bases. The CDR3 is 12 amino acids. The CDR3 loop reads CASSDNGVEQYF. CDR3 bases: TGTGCCAGCAGTGACAATGGGGTCGAGCAGTACTTC.

This chain links TRBV7-2 with TRBJ2-7; D is uncertain. Germline CDR1 is SGHTA and CDR2 is FQGNSA. Trimming took off 1 base at V and 3 bases at J, with 10 bases between the two ends. This CDR3 is 14 amino acids long. This CDR3 is CASSLDFDLYEQYF. DNA of the CDR3: TGTGCCAGCAGCTTAGATTTCGACCTCTACGAGCAGTACTTC.

The V and J genes are TRBV2 and TRBJ2-4, with D possibly matching TRBD1 (6 bases). Trimming cost V 6 bases and J 7 bases, with 13 bases left between them. Germline V lookup: CDR1 SNHLY, CDR2 FYNNEI. This CDR3 comprises 13 residues. The CDR3 here is CASSDFRGNIQYF. The DNA for the CDR3 is TGTGCCAGCAGCGACTTCAGGGGTAACATTCAGTACTTC.

This clonotype was counted a few times. This CDR3 reads CASSTAGGGNQPQHF. DNA of the CDR3: TGTGCCAGCAGTACCGCAGGGGGGGGCAATCAGCCCCAGCATTTT. The genes are TRBV2 and TRBJ1-5; 7 nucleotides match TRBD1. The CDR3 loop spans 15 amino acids. V shed 5 bases, J shed 2 bases, and the junction held 6 bases outside the gene matches. Germline CDR1 reads SNHLY; CDR2 reads FYNNEI.

This clonotype was detected ten times or more. The chain has TRBV7-8 and TRBJ1-3; D remains unclear. This CDR3 contains 15 residues. The V end lost 1 base, the J end lost 9 bases, and 16 bases lay between the germline ends. Germline V gene lookup returns CDR1 SGHVS and CDR2 FQNEAQ. The chain's CDR3 is CASSLGVGEAGTIYF. The DNA of the CDR3 is TGTGCCAGCAGCTTAGGGGTAGGAGAGGCTGGCACCATATATTTT.

The V call is TRBV10-3, the J call TRBJ1-6; 9 nucleotides agree with TRBD1. V trimming: 5 bases; J trimming: 7 bases; junction bases outside the gene matches: 3. This CDR3 has 14 amino acids. Per the germline V gene, CDR1 is ENHRY and CDR2 is SYGVKD. DNA for the CDR3: TGTGCCATCAGTCCGGGACAGGGAAATTCACCCCTCCACTTT. Its translation: CAISPGQGNSPLHF.

The chain couples TRBV28 to TRBJ2-3; D remains unclear. Germline CDR1 is MDHEN and CDR2 is SYDVKM. CDR3 length: 13 amino acids. The V and J ends lost 6 bases and 3 bases respectively, with 10 bases between them. CDR3 bases: TGTGCCAGCAGGCCCCGTGGGACAGATACGCAGTATTTT. Translation: CASRPRGTDTQYF. The full variable domain, in which reference TRBV28 and TRBJ2-3 provide the parts outside the CDR3, is DVKVTQSSRYLVKRTGEKVFLECVQDMDHENMFWYRQDPGLGLRLIYFSYDVKMKEKGDIPEGYSVSREKKERFSLILESASTNQTSMYLCASRPRGTDTQYFGPGTRLTVL.

The V call is TRBV4-1, the J call TRBJ2-7, with D uncertain. The length of the CDR3 is 14 residues. Trimming pared 1 base from V and 3 bases from J, leaving 10 bases between. CDR1 and CDR2 from the germline V gene are MGHRA and YSYEKL. The CDR3 DNA reads as TGCGCCAGCAGCCAAGTCGGCGAAATCTACGAGCAGTACTTC. Translated: CASSQVGEIYEQYF.

The V and J genes are TRBV4-1 and TRBJ2-1; 7 bases match TRBD1. CDR1 is MGHRA, CDR2 YSYEKL, per germline. The CDR3 covers 12 residues. The V gene end was trimmed by 5 bases and the J gene end by 9 bases; junction bases not matched to a gene: 4. The CDR3 loop reads CASSSRQGEQFF. Written as DNA, the CDR3 is TGCGCCAGCAGCTCCCGACAGGGTGAGCAGTTCTTC.

This clonotype came up a few times. This rearrangement joins TRBV6-2 or TRBV6-3 to TRBJ2-1, with 14 bases fitting TRBD2. Losses at the gene ends were 0 bases for V and 4 bases for J; bases not matched to a gene: 8. The germline V gene encodes CDR1 MNHEY and CDR2 SVGEGT. This CDR3 has 19 amino acids. Here the CDR3 reads CASSYSTSGTSGSYNEQFF. The CDR3 DNA reads as TGTGCCAGCAGTTACTCGACCTCCGGGACTAGCGGGAGTTACAATGAGCAGTTCTTC.

This rearrangement joins TRBV5-5 to TRBJ2-2; the D gene could be TRBD1 or TRBD2 (5 bases each). This CDR3 is 15 amino acids long. The V gene lost 5 bases and the J gene lost 0 bases, with 11 bases spanning the gap. The germline V gene has CDR1 SGHKS and CDR2 YYEKEE (reference sequence). The CDR3 protein is CASSYEGSNTGELFF. The CDR3 nucleotides are TGTGCCAGCAGTTACGAGGGGTCGAACACCGGGGAGCTGTTTTTT.

The DNA of the CDR3 is TGCAGTGCTAGAGGAAATGGAGGAGCTTTCTTT. Translation gives CSARGNGGAFF. The chain recombines TRBV20-1 with TRBJ1-1; D remains ambiguous. The V end lost 1 base, the J end lost 10 bases, and 10 bases lay between the germline ends. Germline values: CDR1 DFQATT, CDR2 SNEGSKA (reference sequence). The CDR3 runs 11 residues.

This clonotype was detected a few times. This chain links TRBV6-2 or TRBV6-3 with TRBJ1-2; D unresolved. The CDR3 sequence is 13 residues long. V shed 0 bases and J shed 7 bases, with 9 bases lying between them. From germline, CDR1 is MNHEY and CDR2 SVGEGT. As DNA, the CDR3 is TGTGCCAGCAGTTACTCGACCGGGTTTGGCTACACCTTC. It is translated as CASSYSTGFGYTF.

In its sample, this clonotype was seen a few times. This chain connects TRBV5-4 to TRBJ2-3, with D maybe TRBD2 (5 bases). The CDR3 runs 17 residues. Germline CDR1 is SGHNT and CDR2 is YYREEE (reference sequence). V was trimmed by 4 bases and J by 0 bases, leaving 18 bases between them. The CDR3 DNA follows: TGTGCCAGCAGCCCAGGAGTTAGCGCGTGGAGCACAGATACGCAGTATTTT. It is translated as CASSPGVSAWSTDTQYF. The whole variable domain, filled in from reference TRBV5-4 and TRBJ2-3, reads ETGVTQSPTHLIKTRGQQVTLRCSSQSGHNTVSWYQQALGQGPQFIFQYYREEENGRGNFPPRFSGLQFPNYSSELNVNALELDDSALYLCASSPGVSAWSTDTQYFGPGTRLTVL.

V gene TRBV10-3 combines with J gene TRBJ2-3; D is ambiguous. Germline loops: CDR1 ENHRY, CDR2 SYGVKD. V shed 4 bases and J shed 0 bases, with 5 bases lying between them. The CDR3 has 13 residues. The CDR3 loop reads CAISVASTDTQYF. In DNA form, the CDR3 reads TGTGCCATCAGTGTAGCCAGCACAGATACGCAGTATTTT.

Only a few counts were recorded for this clonotype. This chain connects TRBV6-1 to TRBJ1-2, with 8 nucleotides matching TRBD1. This CDR3 region has 15 residues. Per germline, CDR1 MNHNS and CDR2 SASEGT. The V segment lost 5 bases and the J segment 4 bases; nucleotides outside the gene matches: 9. The CDR3 DNA reads TGTGCCAGCAGTTCCCGGACAGGGACCGGCTATGGCTACACCTTC. Amino acids: CASSSRTGTGYGYTF.

This clonotype has a handful of counts. The J gene is TRBJ2-7, the V gene TRBV7-9; 9 bases align to TRBD2. This CDR3 is built from 15 residues. Looked up from germline, CDR1 is SEHNR and CDR2 is FQNEAQ (reference sequence). The V segment lost 1 base and the J segment 4 bases; nucleotides outside the gene matches: 5. The CDR3 spells CASSLVTSGIYEQYV. In nucleotides, the CDR3 is TGTGCCAGCAGCTTAGTGACTAGCGGTATTTACGAGCAGTACGTC.

The chain recombines TRBV7-6 with TRBJ1-1; tentatively, D is TRBD1 (5 bases). This CDR3 is built from 18 residues. CDR1 SGHVS and CDR2 FNYEAQ come from the germline V gene. Trimming removed 9 bases from V and 0 bases from J, with 26 bases in between. The CDR3 DNA follows: TGTGCCAGTACACCGACAGCAGAATTTGTACTTATGAACACTGAAGCTTTCTTT. Translated: CASTPTAEFVLMNTEAFF.

This clonotype was seen ten or more times. The chain combines TRBV7-2 with TRBJ2-5; TRBD2 matches 9 bases. Germline values: CDR1 SGHTA, CDR2 FQGNSA. V gave up 2 bases and J gave up 2 bases; unmatched junction bases: 3. The CDR3 runs 15 residues. The CDR3 coding sequence is TGTGCCAGCAGCTTAAATGCGGGGGGGCAAGAGACCCAGTACTTC. This translates into CASSLNAGGQETQYF.

The V and J genes are TRBV27 and TRBJ2-7; no clear D gene. In germline, CDR1 is MNHEY, CDR2 SMNVEV (reference sequence). V was shortened by 6 bases and J by 3 bases, with 12 bases between the two germline ends. The CDR3 contains 13 residues. The CDR3 coding sequence is TGTGCCAGCAGCGTTGGCAGAGACTACGAGCAGTACGTC. This translates into CASSVGRDYEQYV.

The rearrangement uses TRBV12-5 and TRBJ1-6; 9 nucleotides agree with TRBD1. Germline V gene lookup returns CDR1 LGHNT and CDR2 FRNRAP. Trimming at V came to 1 base and at J to 5 bases, leaving 3 bases not matched to a gene. The CDR3 sequence is 16 residues long. The CDR3 DNA reads TGTGCTAGTGGTTTGGCTACAGGGGGCCATAATTCACCCCTCCACTTT. It codes for CASGLATGGHNSPLHF.

This clonotype appeared a few times. This chain links TRBV27 with TRBJ2-1, with D perhaps TRBD2 (5 bases). The germline gives CDR1 MNHEY, CDR2 SMNVEV (reference sequence). The germline V and J ends were trimmed by 7 bases and 4 bases, with 17 bases remaining between them. The CDR3 loop spans 15 amino acids. Here the CDR3 reads CASNKVPSPYNEQFF. The CDR3 coding sequence is TGTGCCAGCAATAAGGTGCCTAGCCCTTACAATGAGCAGTTCTTC.

CDR3 in DNA: TGTGCCAGTAGTATGCAGGGGGCCTACAATGAGCAGTTCTTC. Translated, it gives CASSMQGAYNEQFF. The chain has TRBV19 and TRBJ2-1; the match to TRBD1 covers 7 bases. Germline values: CDR1 LNHDA, CDR2 SQIVND (reference sequence). After removal of 3 bases from V and 2 bases from J, the junction contained 1 base not matched to a gene. This CDR3 region has 14 residues.

The sample holds one count of this clonotype. The chain employs TRBV5-5 and TRBJ1-4; 7 bases match TRBD1. CDR1 SGHKS and CDR2 YYEKEE come from the germline V gene (reference sequence). Trimming at V came to 4 bases and at J to 7 bases, leaving 10 bases not matched to a gene. The length of the CDR3 is 15 residues. The CDR3 bases are TGTGCCAGCAGCCTAGGGAGGGGGCGCCTTGAAAAACTGTTTTTT. This gives the protein CASSLGRGRLEKLFF.

The chain joins TRBV6-2 or TRBV6-3 to TRBJ2-1; 10 positions agree with TRBD1. Germline values: CDR1 MNHEY, CDR2 SVGEGT. The CDR3 runs to 15 residues. V was clipped by 0 bases and J by 4 bases; unmatched bases: 0. The CDR3 loop reads CASSYSGQGYNEQFF. The CDR3, as DNA: TGTGCCAGCAGTTACTCGGGACAGGGGTACAATGAGCAGTTCTTC.

The V and J genes are TRBV27 and TRBJ2-7; D ambiguous. Germline V gene sequence: CDR1 MNHEY, CDR2 SMNVEV (reference sequence). The CDR3 has 11 residues. V was clipped by 8 bases and J by 0 bases, with 5 bases between them. The CDR3 spells CASLSSYEQYV. For the CDR3, the DNA is TGTGCCAGCCTTAGCTCCTACGAGCAGTACGTC.

There are many counts of this clonotype. The chain couples TRBV7-2 to TRBJ2-3, with 11 bases that match TRBD1. The CDR3 has 15 amino acids. The germline V gene has CDR1 SGHTA and CDR2 FQGNSA. V was clipped by 4 bases and J by 5 bases; unmatched bases: 5. CDR3 in amino acids: CASSSPGQGVDTQYF. The CDR3, as DNA: TGTGCCAGCAGCTCTCCGGGACAGGGGGTAGATACGCAGTATTTT. Full variable domain (remainder filled in from reference TRBV7-2 and TRBJ2-3): GAGVSQSPSNKVTEKGKDVELRCDPISGHTALYWYRQSLGQGLEFLIYFQGNSAPDKSGLPSDRFSAERTGGSVSTLTIQRTQQEDSAVYLCASSSPGQGVDTQYFGPGTRLTVL.